This TCR beta chain is drawn from a study of cytotoxic CD8 clonotypes in ibrutinib-treated CLL. Study information: Response sampling occurred after a median around 12 months of treatment (range 6 to 36).

In germline, CDR1 is MNHNS, CDR2 SASEGT. The CDR3 totals 14 residues. The method was immunoSEQ multiplex PCR; TCRdb's version includes in-frame clones alone and lacks a portion of them. The data show approximately 92,000 clones, with 60% to 80% seen just once and under 30% held by the top ten. This clone occurred a few times. The chain employs TRBV6-1 and TRBJ1-5; maybe TRBD1 (6 bases). This clonotype was obtained from a human donor with chronic lymphocytic leukemia. The sequencing used PBMCs, collected after 24 months of ibrutinib treatment. CDR3 in DNA: TGTGTCAGTACTCAGGGGTTGGGCAATCAGCCCCAGCATTTT. It is translated as CVSTQGLGNQPQHF.